The present TCR beta chain was sequenced within a study of cytomegalovirus exposure and HLA in healthy donors. J was trimmed by 4 bases and V by 1 base; bases with no gene match: 6. This CDR3 contains 16 residues. Germline values: CDR1 KGHSH, CDR2 LQKENI. The study's findings and limits: The authors reported that TCR beta sequences could predict HLA-A and HLA-B alleles. These predictions were accurate for most subjects in the first cohort.

PCR used 60 Vbeta primers and 13 Jbeta primers. Method: immunoSEQ multiplex PCR; TCRdb's copy keeps in-frame clones and lacks some. The sample yields 100,000 to 150,000 clones, 70% to 80% seen once. A remark on this clone: What it binds is unknown.

The sequence was collected from a female donor in good health and CMV-seropositive. The chain combines TRBV18 with TRBJ2-1; TRBD1 agrees at 8 bases. Sequenced sample: PBMCs. CDR3 DNA: TGTGCCAGCTCACCACAGGACAGGGTACGATACAATGAGCAGTTCTTC. Amino acids: CASSPQDRVRYNEQFF.